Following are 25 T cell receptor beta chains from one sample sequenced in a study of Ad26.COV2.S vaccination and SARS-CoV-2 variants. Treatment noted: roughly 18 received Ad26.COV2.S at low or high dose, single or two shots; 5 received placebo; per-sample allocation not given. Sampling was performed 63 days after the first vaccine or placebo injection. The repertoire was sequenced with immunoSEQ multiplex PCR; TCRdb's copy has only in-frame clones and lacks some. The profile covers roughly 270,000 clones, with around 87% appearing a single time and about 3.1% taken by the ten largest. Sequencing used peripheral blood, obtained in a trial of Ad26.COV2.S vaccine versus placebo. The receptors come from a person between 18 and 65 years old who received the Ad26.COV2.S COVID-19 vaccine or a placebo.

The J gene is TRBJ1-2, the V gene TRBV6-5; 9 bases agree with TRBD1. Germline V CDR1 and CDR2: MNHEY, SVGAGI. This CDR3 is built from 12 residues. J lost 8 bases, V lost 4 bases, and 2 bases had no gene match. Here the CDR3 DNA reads TGTGCCAGCAGTTCGACAGGGGGAGGCTACACCTTC. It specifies CASSSTGGGYTF.

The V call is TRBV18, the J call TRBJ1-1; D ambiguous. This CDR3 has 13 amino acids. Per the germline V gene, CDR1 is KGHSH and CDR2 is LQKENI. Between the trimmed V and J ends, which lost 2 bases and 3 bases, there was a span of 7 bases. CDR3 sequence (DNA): TGTGCCAGCTCACCATCTGGGGACACTGAAGCTTTCTTT. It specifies CASSPSGDTEAFF.

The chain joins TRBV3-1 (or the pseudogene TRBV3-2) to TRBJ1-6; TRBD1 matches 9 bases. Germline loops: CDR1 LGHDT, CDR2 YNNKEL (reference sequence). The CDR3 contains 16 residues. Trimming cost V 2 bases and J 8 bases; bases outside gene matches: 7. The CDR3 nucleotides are TGTGCCAGCAGCCAACCCGGACAGGGGCCTTATTCACCCCTCCACTTT. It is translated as CASSQPGQGPYSPLHF.

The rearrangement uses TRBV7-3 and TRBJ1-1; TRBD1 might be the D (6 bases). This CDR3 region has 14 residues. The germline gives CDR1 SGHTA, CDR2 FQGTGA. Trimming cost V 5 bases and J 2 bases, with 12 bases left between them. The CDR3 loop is CASSPGGANTEAFF. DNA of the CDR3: TGTGCCAGCAGCCCCGGGGGGGCCAACACTGAAGCTTTCTTT.

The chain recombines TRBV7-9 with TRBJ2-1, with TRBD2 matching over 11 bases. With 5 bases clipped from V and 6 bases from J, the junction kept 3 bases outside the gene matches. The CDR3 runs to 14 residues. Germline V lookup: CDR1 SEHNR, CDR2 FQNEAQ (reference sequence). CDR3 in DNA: TGTGCCAGCAGCCCGGGACTAGCGGTCAATGAGCAGTTCTTC. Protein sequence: CASSPGLAVNEQFF.

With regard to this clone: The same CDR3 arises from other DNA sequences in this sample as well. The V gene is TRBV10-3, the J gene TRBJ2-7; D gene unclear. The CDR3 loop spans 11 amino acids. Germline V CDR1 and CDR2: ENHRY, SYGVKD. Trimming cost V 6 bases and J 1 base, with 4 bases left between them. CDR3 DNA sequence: TGTGCCATCAGCGGATCCTACGAGCAGTACTTC. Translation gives CAISGSYEQYF.

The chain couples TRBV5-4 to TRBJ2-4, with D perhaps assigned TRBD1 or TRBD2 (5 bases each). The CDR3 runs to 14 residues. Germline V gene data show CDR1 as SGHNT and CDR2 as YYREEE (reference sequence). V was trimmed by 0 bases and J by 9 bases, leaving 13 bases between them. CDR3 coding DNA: TGTGCCAGCAGCTTGGAGGGGTTTCGGGGCATTCAGTACTTC. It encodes CASSLEGFRGIQYF.

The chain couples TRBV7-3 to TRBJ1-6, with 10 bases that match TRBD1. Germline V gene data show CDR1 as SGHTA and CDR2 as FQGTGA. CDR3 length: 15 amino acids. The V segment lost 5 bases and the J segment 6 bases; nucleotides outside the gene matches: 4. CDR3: CASSPGTGVNSPLHF. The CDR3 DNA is TGTGCCAGCAGCCCCGGGACAGGGGTTAATTCACCCCTCCACTTT.

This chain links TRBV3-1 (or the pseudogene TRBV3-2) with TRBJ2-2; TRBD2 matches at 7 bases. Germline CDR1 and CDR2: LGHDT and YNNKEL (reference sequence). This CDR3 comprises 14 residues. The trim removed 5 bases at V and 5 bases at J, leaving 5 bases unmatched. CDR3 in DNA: TGTGCCAGCAGCTCATTCGGGGGGACCGGGGAGCTGTTTTTT. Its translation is CASSSFGGTGELFF.

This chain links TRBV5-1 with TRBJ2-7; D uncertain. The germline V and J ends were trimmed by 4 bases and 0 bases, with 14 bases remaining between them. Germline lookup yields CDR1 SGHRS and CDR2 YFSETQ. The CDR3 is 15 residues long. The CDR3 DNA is TGCGCCAGCAGCCCAAGGGTTGGGATCTCCTACGAGCAGTACTTC. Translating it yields CASSPRVGISYEQYF.

The CDR3 is CASSPTAANTGELFF. DNA for the CDR3: TGTGCCAGCTCCCCGACAGCCGCGAACACCGGGGAGCTGTTTTTT. The chain links TRBV18 to TRBJ2-2; D perhaps matches TRBD1 (5 bases). The CDR3 has 15 amino acids. V was pared by 6 bases and J by 0 bases, with 11 bases between. CDR1 is KGHSH, CDR2 LQKENI, per germline.

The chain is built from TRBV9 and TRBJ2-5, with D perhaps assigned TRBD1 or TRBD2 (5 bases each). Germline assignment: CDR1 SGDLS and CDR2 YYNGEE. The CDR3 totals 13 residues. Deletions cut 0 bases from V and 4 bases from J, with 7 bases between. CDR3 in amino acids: CASSVAGTETQYF. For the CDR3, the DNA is TGTGCCAGCAGCGTAGCGGGGACAGAGACCCAGTACTTC.

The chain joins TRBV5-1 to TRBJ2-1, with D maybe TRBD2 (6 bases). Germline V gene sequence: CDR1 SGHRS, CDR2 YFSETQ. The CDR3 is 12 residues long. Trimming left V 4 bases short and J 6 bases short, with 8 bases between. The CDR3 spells CASSGGGNEQFF. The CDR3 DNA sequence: TGCGCCAGCAGCGGGGGAGGCAATGAGCAGTTCTTC.

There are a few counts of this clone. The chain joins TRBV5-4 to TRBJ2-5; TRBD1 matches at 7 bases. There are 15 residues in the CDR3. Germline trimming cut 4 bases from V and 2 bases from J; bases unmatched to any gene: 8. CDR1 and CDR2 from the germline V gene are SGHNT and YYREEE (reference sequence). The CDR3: CASSPGTVLQETQYF. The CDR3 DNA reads TGTGCCAGCAGCCCAGGGACAGTCTTACAAGAGACCCAGTACTTC.

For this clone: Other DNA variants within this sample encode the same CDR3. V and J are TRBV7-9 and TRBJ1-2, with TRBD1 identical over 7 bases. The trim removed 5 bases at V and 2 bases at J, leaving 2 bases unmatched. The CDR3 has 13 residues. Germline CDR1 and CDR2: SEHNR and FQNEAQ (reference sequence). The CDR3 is CASSLGQNYGYTF. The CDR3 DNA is TGTGCCAGCAGCCTGGGACAGAACTATGGCTACACCTTC.

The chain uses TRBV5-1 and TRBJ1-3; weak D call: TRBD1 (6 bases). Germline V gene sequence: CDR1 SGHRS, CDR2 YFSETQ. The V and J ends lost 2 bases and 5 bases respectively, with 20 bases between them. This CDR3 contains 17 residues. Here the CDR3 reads CASSFSPTGDIRNTIYF. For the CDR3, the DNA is TGCGCCAGCAGCTTCAGTCCGACAGGAGATATAAGAAACACCATATATTTT.

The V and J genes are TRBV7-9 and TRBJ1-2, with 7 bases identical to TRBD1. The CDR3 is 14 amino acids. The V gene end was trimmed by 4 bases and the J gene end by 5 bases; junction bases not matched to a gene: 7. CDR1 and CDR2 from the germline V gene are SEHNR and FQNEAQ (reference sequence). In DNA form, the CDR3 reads TGTGCCAGCAGCTCGCTGGGACAGTTTTATGGCTACACCTTC. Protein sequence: CASSSLGQFYGYTF.

The chain's CDR3 is CASSHGQGASTEAFF. CDR3 coding DNA: TGTGCCAGCAGCCATGGACAGGGGGCCTCCACTGAAGCTTTCTTT. The chain employs TRBV5-8 and TRBJ1-1, with 11 bases aligning to TRBD1. Germline V gives CDR1 SGHTS, CDR2 YDEGEE. Germline trimming cut 4 bases from V and 4 bases from J; bases unmatched to any gene: 6. The CDR3 is 15 amino acids.

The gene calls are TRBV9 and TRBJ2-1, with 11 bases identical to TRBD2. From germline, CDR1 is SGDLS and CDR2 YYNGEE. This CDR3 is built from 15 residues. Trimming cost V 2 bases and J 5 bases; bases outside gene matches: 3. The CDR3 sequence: CASSVGTSGDNEQFF. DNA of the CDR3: TGTGCCAGCAGCGTTGGGACTAGCGGCGACAATGAGCAGTTCTTC.

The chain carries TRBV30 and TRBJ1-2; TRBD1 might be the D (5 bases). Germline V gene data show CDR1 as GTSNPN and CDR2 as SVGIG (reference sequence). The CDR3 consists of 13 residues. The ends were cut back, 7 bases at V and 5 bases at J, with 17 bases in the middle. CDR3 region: CALRAGRIYGYTF. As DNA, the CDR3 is TGTGCCTTGAGGGCGGGACGGATATATGGCTACACCTTC.

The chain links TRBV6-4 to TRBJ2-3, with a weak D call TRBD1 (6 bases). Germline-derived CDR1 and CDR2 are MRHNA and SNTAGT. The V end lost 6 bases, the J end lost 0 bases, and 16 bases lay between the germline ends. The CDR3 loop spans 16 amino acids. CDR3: CASSKQGFPSTDTQYF. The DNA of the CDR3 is TGTGCCAGCAGCAAACAGGGTTTCCCTAGCACAGATACGCAGTATTTT.

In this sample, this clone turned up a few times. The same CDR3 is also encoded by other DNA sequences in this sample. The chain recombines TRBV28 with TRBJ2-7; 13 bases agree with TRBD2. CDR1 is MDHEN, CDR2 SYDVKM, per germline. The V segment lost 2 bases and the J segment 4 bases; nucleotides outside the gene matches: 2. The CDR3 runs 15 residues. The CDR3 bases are TGTGCCAGCAGTTTAACTAGCGGGGGGGCGTACGAGCAGTACTTC. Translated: CASSLTSGGAYEQYF.

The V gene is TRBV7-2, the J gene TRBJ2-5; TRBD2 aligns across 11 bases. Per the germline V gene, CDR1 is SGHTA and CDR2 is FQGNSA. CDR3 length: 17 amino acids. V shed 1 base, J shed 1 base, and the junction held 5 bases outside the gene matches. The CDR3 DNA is TGTGCCAGCAGCTTAGGGCTAGCGGGGGGCCCCCAAGAGACCCAGTACTTC. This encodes CASSLGLAGGPQETQYF.

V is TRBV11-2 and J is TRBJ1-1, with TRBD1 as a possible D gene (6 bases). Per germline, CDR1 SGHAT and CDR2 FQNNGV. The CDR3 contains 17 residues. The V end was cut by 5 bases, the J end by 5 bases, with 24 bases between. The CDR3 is CASSHILITGIETEAFF. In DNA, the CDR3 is TGTGCCAGCAGCCATATCCTCATTACAGGGATCGAGACTGAAGCTTTCTTT.

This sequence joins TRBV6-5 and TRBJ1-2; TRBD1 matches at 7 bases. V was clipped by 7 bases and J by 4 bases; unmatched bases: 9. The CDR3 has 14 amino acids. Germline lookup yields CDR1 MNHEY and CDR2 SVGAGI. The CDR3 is CASTTRGRTYGYTF. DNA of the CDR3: TGTGCCAGCACAACAAGGGGGCGCACCTATGGCTACACCTTC.